This T cell receptor (beta chain) was documented in a study of T cells in Graves' hyperthyroidism and ophthalmopathy. Background on the study: Peripheral blood was taken when the disease was first diagnosed, before any treatment began.

Hyperthyroidism patients were newly diagnosed, had disease duration under 2 months, and were aged 18 to 65 years. Pregnant or lactating patients were excluded, as were those with uncontrolled infection or other autoimmune disease. Researchers took RNA transcripts and amplified the TCR beta CDR3 regions from them. Using the HTBI primer set, a first-round RT-PCR was run on the TCR CDR3. TCRdb analysed the multiplex PCR reads with MiXCR anew, one entry per CDR3 protein. Here the sample spans approximately 590,000 distinct CDR3 sequences, more than 15% being singletons. CDR3 size: 13 residues. J gave up 6 bases and V 5 bases, and 4 bases lay outside the gene matches. Per the germline V gene, CDR1 is MRHNA and CDR2 is SNTAGT.

This TCR came from a woman aged 25 to 39 with Graves' hyperthyroidism. Sequenced material: blood. The V call is TRBV6-4, the J call TRBJ1-2; 9 nucleotides align to TRBD1. The CDR3 loop reads CASSSGTGHGYTF. The CDR3 DNA reads TGTGCCAGCAGTTCCGGGACAGGGCATGGCTACACCTTC.